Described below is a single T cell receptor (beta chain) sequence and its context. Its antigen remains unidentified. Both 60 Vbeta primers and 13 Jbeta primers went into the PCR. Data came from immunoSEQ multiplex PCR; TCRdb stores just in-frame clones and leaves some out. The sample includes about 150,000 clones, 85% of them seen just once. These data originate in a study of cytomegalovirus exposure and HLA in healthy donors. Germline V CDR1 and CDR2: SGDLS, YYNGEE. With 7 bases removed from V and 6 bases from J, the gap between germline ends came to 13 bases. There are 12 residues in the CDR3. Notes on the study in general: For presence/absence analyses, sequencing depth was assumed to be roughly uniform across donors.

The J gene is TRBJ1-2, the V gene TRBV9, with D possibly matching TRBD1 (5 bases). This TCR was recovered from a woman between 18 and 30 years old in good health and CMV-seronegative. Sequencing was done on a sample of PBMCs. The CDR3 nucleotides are TGTGCCAGCGAGGGGAGGGGTAATGGCTACACCTTC. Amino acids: CASEGRGNGYTF.